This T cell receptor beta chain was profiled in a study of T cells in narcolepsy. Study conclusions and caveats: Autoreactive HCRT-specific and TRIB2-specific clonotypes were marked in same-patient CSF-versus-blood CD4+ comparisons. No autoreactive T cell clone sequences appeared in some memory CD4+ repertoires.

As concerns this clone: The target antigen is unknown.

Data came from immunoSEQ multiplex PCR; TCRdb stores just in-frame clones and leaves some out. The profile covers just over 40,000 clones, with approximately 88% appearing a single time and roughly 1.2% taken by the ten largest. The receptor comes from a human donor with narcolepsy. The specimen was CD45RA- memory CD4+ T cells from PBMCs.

CDR3: CAISVSGSSYNEQFF. The CDR3 nucleotides read TGTGCCATCAGTGTAAGCGGGAGTTCCTACAATGAGCAGTTCTTC. The J gene is TRBJ2-1, the V gene TRBV10-3, with 8 nucleotides matching TRBD2. CDR1 is ENHRY and CDR2 is SYGVKD in the germline V gene. V shed 4 bases, J shed 1 base, and the junction held 3 bases outside the gene matches. CDR3 size: 15 residues.